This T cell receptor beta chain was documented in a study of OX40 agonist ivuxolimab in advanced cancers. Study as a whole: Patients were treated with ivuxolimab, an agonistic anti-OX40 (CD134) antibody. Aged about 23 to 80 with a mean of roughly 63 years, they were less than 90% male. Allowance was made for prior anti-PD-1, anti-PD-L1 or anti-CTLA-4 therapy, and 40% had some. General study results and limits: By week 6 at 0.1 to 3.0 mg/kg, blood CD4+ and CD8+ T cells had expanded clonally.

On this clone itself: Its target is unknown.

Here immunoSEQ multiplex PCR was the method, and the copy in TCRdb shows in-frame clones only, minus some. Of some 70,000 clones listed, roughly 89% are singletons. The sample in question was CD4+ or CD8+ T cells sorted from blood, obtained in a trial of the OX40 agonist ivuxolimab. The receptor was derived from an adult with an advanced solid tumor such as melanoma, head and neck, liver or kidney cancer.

CDR3 sequence reads: CASSQDSASGVTDTQYF. DNA of the CDR3: TGTGCCAGCAGCCAAGATAGCGCTAGCGGAGTCACAGATACGCAGTATTTT. V and J are TRBV4-2 and TRBJ2-3; 7 bases fit TRBD2. The CDR3 sequence is 17 residues long. V was pared by 0 bases and J by 2 bases, with 8 bases of the junction left unmatched. The germline V gene encodes CDR1 LGHNA and CDR2 YNFKEQ.